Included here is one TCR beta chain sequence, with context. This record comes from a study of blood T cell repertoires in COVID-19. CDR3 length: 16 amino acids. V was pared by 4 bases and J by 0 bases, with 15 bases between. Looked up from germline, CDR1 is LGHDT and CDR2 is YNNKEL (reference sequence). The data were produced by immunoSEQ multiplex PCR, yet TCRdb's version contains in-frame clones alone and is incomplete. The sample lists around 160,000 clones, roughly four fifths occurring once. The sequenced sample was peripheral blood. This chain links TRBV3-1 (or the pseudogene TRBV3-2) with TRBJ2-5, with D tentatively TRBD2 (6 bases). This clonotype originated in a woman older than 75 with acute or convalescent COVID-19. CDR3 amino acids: CASSPESSGYQETQYF. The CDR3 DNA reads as TGTGCCAGCAGCCCAGAGAGTAGCGGTTACCAAGAGACCCAGTACTTC.